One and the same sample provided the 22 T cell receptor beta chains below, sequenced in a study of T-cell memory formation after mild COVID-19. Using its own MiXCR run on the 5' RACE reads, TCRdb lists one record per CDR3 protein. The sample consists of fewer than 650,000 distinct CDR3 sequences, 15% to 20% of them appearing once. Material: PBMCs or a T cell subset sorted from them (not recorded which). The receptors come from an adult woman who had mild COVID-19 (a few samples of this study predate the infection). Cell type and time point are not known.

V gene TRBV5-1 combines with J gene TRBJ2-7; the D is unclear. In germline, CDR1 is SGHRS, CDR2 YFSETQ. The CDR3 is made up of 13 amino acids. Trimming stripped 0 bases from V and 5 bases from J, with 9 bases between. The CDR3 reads CASSLVRSDEQYF. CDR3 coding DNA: TGCGCCAGCAGCTTGGTCAGGTCTGACGAGCAGTACTTC.

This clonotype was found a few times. CDR3 residues: CASRGIQGGKNIQYF. The CDR3 DNA is TGTGCCAGTAGGGGGATACAGGGAGGCAAAAACATTCAGTACTTC. V and J are TRBV19 and TRBJ2-4; possibly TRBD1 or TRBD2 for D (6 bases each). The germline V gene encodes CDR1 LNHDA and CDR2 SQIVND (reference sequence). Trimming pared 6 bases from V and 3 bases from J, leaving 15 bases between. The CDR3 contains 15 residues.

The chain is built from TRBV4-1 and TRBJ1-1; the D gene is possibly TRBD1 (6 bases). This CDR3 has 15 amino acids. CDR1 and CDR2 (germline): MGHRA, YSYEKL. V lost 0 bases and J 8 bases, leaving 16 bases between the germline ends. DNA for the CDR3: TGCGCCAGCAGCCAAGATTGGGACACACCACAGGAAGCTTTCTTT. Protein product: CASSQDWDTPQEAFF.

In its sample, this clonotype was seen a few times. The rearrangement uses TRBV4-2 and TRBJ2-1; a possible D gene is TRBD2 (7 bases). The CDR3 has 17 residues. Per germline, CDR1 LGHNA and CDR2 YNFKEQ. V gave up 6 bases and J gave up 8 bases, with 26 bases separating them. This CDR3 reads CASSQIPGGTKGDEQFF. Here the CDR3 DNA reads TGTGCCAGCAGTCAGATACCCGGGGGGACCAAGGGGGATGAGCAGTTCTTC.

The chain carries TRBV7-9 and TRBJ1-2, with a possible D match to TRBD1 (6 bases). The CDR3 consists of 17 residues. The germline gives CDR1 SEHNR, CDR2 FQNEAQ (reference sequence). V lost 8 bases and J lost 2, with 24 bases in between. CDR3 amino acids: CASHSDKPEGVNYGYTF. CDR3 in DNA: TGTGCCAGCCACTCGGATAAACCGGAGGGGGTCAACTATGGCTACACCTTC.

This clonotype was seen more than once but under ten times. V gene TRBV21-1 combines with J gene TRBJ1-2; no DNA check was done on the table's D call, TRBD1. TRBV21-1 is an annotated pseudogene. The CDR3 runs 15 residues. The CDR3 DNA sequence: TGTGCCAGCAGCAAGATCCGGGAATTGGCCTATGGCTACACCTTC. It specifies CASSKIRELAYGYTF.

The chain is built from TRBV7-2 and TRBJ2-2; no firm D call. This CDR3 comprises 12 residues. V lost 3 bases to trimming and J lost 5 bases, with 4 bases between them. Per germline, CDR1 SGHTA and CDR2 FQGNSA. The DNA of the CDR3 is TGTGCCAGCAGCTTTGAAACCGGGGAGCTGTTTTTT. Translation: CASSFETGELFF.

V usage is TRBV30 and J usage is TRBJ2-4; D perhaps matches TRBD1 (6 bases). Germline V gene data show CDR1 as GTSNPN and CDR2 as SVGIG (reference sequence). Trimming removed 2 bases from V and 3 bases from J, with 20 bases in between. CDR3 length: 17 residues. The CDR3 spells CAWSMFGQTEVKNIQYF. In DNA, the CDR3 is TGTGCCTGGAGTATGTTTGGACAGACGGAGGTCAAAAACATTCAGTACTTC. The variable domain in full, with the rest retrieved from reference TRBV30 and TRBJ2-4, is SQTIHQWPATLVQPVGSPLSLECTVEGTSNPNLYWYRQAAGRGLQLLFYSVGIGQISSEVPQNLSASRPQDRQFILSSKKLLLSDSGFYLCAWSMFGQTEVKNIQYFGAGTRLSVL.

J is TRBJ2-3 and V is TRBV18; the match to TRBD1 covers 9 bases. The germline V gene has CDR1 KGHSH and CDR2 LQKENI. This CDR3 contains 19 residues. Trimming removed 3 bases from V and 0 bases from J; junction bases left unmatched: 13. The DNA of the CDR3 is TGTGCCAGCTCACCCTCCCGGGACAGGGTGCAGCAGAGCACAGATACGCAGTATTTT. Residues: CASSPSRDRVQQSTDTQYF.

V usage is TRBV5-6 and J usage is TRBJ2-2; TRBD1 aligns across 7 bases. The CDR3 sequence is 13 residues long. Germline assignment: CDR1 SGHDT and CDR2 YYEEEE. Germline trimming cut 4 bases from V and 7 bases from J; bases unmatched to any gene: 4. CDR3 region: CASSPTGFGELFF. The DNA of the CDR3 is TGTGCCAGCAGCCCGACAGGGTTCGGGGAGCTGTTTTTT. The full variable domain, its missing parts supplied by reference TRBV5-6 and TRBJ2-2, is DAGVTQSPTHLIKTRGQQVTLRCSPKSGHDTVSWYQQALGQGPQFIFQYYEEEERQRGNFPDRFSGHQFPNYSSELNVNALLLGDSALYLCASSPTGFGELFFGEGSRLTVL.

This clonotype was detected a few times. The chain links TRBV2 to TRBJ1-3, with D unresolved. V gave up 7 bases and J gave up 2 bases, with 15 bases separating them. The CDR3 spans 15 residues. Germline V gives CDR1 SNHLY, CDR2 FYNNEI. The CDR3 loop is CASTAWLVTGNTIYF. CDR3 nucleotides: TGTGCCAGCACCGCATGGTTGGTCACTGGAAACACCATATATTTT. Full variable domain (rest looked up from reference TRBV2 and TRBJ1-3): EPEVTQTPSHQVTQMGQEVILRCVPISNHLYFYWYRQILGQKVEFLVSFYNNEISEKSEIFDDQFSVERPDGSNFTLKIRSTKLEDSAMYFCASTAWLVTGNTIYFGEGSWLTVV.

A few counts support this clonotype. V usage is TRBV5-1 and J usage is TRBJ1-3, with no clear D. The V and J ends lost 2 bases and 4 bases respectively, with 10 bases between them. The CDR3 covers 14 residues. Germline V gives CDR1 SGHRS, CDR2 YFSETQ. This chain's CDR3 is CASSLQPLGNTIYF. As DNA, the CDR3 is TGCGCCAGCAGCTTACAGCCTCTGGGAAACACCATATATTTT.

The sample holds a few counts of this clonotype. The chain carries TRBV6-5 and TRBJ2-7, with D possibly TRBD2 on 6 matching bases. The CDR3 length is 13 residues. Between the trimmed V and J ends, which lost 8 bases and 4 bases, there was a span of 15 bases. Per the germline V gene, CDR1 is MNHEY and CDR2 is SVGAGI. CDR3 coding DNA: TGTGCCAGCGGCGGGGCGCTTGGTTACGAGCAGTACTTC. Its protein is CASGGALGYEQYF.

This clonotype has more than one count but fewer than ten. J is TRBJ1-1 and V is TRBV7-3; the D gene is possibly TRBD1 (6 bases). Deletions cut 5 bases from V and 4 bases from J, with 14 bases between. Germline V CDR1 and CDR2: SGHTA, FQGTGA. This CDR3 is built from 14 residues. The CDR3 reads CASSPQGVGTEAFF. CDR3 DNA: TGTGCCAGCAGCCCACAGGGTGTTGGCACTGAAGCTTTCTTT.

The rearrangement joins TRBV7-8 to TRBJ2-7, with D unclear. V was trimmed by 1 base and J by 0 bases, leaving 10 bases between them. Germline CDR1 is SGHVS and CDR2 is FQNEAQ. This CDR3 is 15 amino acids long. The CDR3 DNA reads TGTGCCAGCAGCTTAGTCGGGCCTGACTCCTACGAGCAGTACTTC. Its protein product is CASSLVGPDSYEQYF.

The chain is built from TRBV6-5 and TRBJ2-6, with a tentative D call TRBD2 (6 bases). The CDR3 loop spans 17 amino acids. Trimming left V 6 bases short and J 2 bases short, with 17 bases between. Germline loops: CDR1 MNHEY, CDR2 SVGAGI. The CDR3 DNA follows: TGTGCCAGCAGCCCATTAACGCGGGACCCTGGGGCCAACGTCCTGACTTTC. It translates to CASSPLTRDPGANVLTF.

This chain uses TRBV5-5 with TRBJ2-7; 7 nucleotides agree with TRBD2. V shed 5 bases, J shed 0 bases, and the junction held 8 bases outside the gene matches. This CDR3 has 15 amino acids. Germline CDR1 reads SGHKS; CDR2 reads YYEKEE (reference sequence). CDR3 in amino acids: CASSFDGGGSYEQYF. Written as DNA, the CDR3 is TGTGCCAGCAGTTTCGACGGCGGGGGCTCCTACGAGCAGTACTTC.

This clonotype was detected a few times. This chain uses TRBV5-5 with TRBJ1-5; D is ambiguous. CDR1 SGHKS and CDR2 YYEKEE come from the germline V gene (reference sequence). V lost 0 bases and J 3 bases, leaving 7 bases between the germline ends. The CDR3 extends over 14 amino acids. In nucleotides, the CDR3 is TGTGCCAGCAGCTTGGAACAGATCAATCAGCCCCAGCATTTT. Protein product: CASSLEQINQPQHF.

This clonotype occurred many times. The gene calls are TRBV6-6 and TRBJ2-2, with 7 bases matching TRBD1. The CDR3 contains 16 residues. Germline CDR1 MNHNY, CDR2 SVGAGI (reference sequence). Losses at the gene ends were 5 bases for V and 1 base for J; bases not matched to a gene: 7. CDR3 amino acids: CASSAGQEMNTGELFF. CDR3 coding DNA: TGTGCCAGCAGTGCTGGACAGGAGATGAACACCGGGGAGCTGTTTTTT.

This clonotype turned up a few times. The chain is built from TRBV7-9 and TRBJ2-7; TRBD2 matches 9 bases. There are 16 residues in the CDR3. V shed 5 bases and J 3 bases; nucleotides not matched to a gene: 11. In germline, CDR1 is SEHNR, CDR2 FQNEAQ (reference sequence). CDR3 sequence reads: CASSPRRLADFYEQYF. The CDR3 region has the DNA TGTGCCAGCAGCCCAAGAAGACTAGCGGACTTCTACGAGCAGTACTTC.

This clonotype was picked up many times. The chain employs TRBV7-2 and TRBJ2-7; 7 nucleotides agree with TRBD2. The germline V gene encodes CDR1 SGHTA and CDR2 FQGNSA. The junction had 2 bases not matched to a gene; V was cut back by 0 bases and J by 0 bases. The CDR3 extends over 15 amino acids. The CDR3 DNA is TGTGCCAGCAGCTTAGCGAGGACTAGCTCCTACGAGCAGTACTTC. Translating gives CASSLARTSSYEQYF.

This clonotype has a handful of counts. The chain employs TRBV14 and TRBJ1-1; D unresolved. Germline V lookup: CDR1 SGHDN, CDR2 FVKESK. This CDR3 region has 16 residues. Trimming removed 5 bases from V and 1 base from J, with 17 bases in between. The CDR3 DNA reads TGTGCCAGCAGCAGGAAGGACGGCCGGGAGAACACTGAAGCTTTCTTT. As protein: CASSRKDGRENTEAFF.